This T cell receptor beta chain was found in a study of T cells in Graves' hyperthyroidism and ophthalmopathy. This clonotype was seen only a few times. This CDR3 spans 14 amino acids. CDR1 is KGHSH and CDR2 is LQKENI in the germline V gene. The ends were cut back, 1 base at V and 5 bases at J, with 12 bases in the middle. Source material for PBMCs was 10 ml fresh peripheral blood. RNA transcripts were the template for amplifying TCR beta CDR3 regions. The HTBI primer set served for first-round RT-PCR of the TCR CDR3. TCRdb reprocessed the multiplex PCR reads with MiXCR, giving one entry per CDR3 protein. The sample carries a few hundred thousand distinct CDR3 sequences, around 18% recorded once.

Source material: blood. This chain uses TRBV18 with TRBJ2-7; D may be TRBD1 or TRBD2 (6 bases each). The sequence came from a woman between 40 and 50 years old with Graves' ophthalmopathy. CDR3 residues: CASSPQVGGHEQYF. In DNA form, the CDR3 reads TGTGCCAGCTCACCACAGGTGGGGGGCCACGAGCAGTACTTC.